A single sample is the source of the 20 T cell receptor beta chains below, sequenced in a study of beta chain features in type 1 diabetes. The investigators reverse transcribed all of the isolated RNA, so they sequenced expressed TCRB transcripts. Repertoires were generated with immunoSEQ multiplex PCR, while TCRdb's copy carries only in-frame clones and drops some. The data hold 150,000 or so clones, with roughly 10% observed a single time. The specimen sequenced was central memory CD4+ T cells from blood. Source of these receptors: a woman in her 40s in good health.

This clone was observed a handful of times. The chain carries TRBV2 and TRBJ2-1; 12 nucleotides match TRBD2. This CDR3 comprises 15 residues. Trimming took 5 bases from V and 9 from J; bases not matched to a gene: 8. Germline V CDR1 and CDR2: SNHLY, FYNNEI. For the CDR3, the DNA is TGTGCCAGCAGTCTAGCGGGGGGGCCGGTCGTTGAGCAGTTCTTC. This gives the protein CASSLAGGPVVEQFF.

This clone was found a few times. The CDR3 coding sequence is TGTGCCAGCAGCTTGGATCCTAGCGGGGGAAAGTTCTTC. It is translated as CASSLDPSGGKFF. V and J are TRBV5-4 and TRBJ2-1, with 10 nucleotides matching TRBD2. V trimming: 0 bases; J trimming: 14 bases; junction bases outside the gene matches: 5. Germline CDR1 and CDR2: SGHNT and YYREEE (reference sequence). This CDR3 has 13 residues.

The rearrangement joins TRBV15 to TRBJ2-3; 8 nucleotides align to TRBD2. J was trimmed by 4 bases and V by 5 bases; bases with no gene match: 8. The CDR3 contains 15 residues. Per the germline V gene, CDR1 is LNHNV and CDR2 is YYDKDF (reference sequence). The CDR3 here is CATSGGSGSADTQYF. Here the CDR3 DNA reads TGTGCCACCAGCGGAGGCAGCGGGAGCGCAGATACGCAGTATTTT.

The V call is TRBV7-9, the J call TRBJ1-5, with D maybe TRBD1 (6 bases). The length of the CDR3 is 16 residues. The V gene lost 8 bases and the J gene lost 0 bases, with 17 bases spanning the gap. Germline V lookup: CDR1 SEHNR, CDR2 FQNEAQ (reference sequence). CDR3 coding DNA: TGTGCCAGCGGGCGTGGGACACATCTTAGCAATCAGCCCCAGCATTTT. Translated: CASGRGTHLSNQPQHF.

This clone appeared many times. The rearrangement joins TRBV4-2 to TRBJ1-5, with a weak D call TRBD1 (6 bases). From germline, CDR1 is LGHNA and CDR2 YNFKEQ. Trimming removed 1 base at V and 8 bases at J, with 15 bases between. The CDR3 length is 15 residues. DNA of the CDR3: TGTGCCAGCAGCCAAGCGCAAGGGGGGAGGGAGCCCCAGCATTTT. Its translation: CASSQAQGGREPQHF.

V is TRBV10-3 and J is TRBJ2-7, with D possibly being TRBD1 (6 bases). CDR3 size: 13 residues. With 6 bases removed from V and 6 bases from J, the gap between germline ends came to 15 bases. Germline V lookup: CDR1 ENHRY, CDR2 SYGVKD. CDR3 sequence (DNA): TGTGCCATCAGCTACAGGGACCTGGGCGAGCAGTACTTC. Its translation is CAISYRDLGEQYF.

This clone was picked up a small number of times. The CDR3 region is CASSYQGGEQFF. Here the CDR3 DNA reads TGTGCCAGCAGCTATCAGGGGGGTGAGCAGTTCTTC. This rearrangement joins TRBV5-6 to TRBJ2-1; possibly TRBD1 for D (7 bases). Germline V gene sequence: CDR1 SGHDT, CDR2 YYEEEE. The CDR3 runs 12 residues. V was cut by 3 bases and J by 9 bases, with 10 bases left in between.

There are a few counts of this clone. The chain is built from TRBV10-3 and TRBJ1-2; 8 nucleotides line up with TRBD1. V lost 3 bases, J lost 5 bases, and 5 bases stayed unmatched. Per germline, CDR1 ENHRY and CDR2 SYGVKD. The CDR3 has 14 amino acids. The CDR3 here is CAISDQGARYGYTF. CDR3 nucleotides: TGTGCCATCAGTGATCAGGGGGCGAGGTATGGCTACACCTTC.

This clone was seen a few times. This chain joins TRBV29-1 and TRBJ2-3; weak D call: TRBD2 (7 bases). Germline CDR1 is SQVTM and CDR2 is ANQGSEA. CDR3 length: 13 residues. The V end was cut by 4 bases, the J end by 1 base, with 9 bases between. The CDR3 DNA follows: TGCAGCGTTGGGCGGGGGCGCACAGATACGCAGTATTTT. Protein product: CSVGRGRTDTQYF.

This clone has a handful of counts. V and J are TRBV5-4 and TRBJ1-2; 7 bases are a match to TRBD1. CDR1 is SGHNT, CDR2 YYREEE, per germline (reference sequence). Trimming at V came to 3 bases and at J to 3 bases, leaving 5 bases not matched to a gene. The CDR3 contains 14 residues. The CDR3 here is CASSSQGVDYGYTF. For the CDR3, the DNA is TGTGCCAGCAGCTCTCAGGGGGTGGACTATGGCTACACCTTC. Using reference TRBV5-4 and TRBJ1-2 for the parts outside the CDR3, the full variable domain is ETGVTQSPTHLIKTRGQQVTLRCSSQSGHNTVSWYQQALGQGPQFIFQYYREEENGRGNFPPRFSGLQFPNYSSELNVNALELDDSALYLCASSSQGVDYGYTFGSGTRLTVV.

The genes are TRBV6-5 and TRBJ2-7; D uncertain. The germline V gene encodes CDR1 MNHEY and CDR2 SVGAGI. CDR3 length equals 14 residues. Trimming stripped 4 bases from V and 3 bases from J, with 13 bases between. CDR3 DNA: TGTGCCAGCAGTTCCTACCGTACGAGCTACGAGCAGTACTTC. Amino acid sequence: CASSSYRTSYEQYF.

Only a few counts were recorded for this clone. This chain connects TRBV18 to TRBJ2-1, with TRBD2 identical over 9 bases. The CDR3 loop spans 15 amino acids. V was clipped by 1 base and J by 7 bases; unmatched bases: 5. Per the germline V gene, CDR1 is KGHSH and CDR2 is LQKENI. The DNA of the CDR3 is TGTGCCAGCTCACCACTGGGACTAGCTGGGAATGAGCAGTTCTTC. This sequence encodes CASSPLGLAGNEQFF.

The chain uses TRBV6-5 and TRBJ1-6; the D is unclear. The CDR3 has 14 residues. The germline V and J ends were trimmed by 6 bases and 10 bases, with 16 bases remaining between them. Germline loops: CDR1 MNHEY, CDR2 SVGAGI. In DNA, the CDR3 is TGTGCCAGCAGAATTGTTCCCGCGGGCTCACCCCTCCACTTT. This sequence encodes CASRIVPAGSPLHF.

The rearrangement joins TRBV6-5 to TRBJ1-1; a possible D gene is TRBD1 (5 bases). The V end was cut by 6 bases, the J end by 3 bases, with 8 bases between. CDR1 is MNHEY and CDR2 is SVGAGI in the germline V gene. The CDR3 runs to 12 residues. This chain's CDR3 is CASRSGDTEAFF. For the CDR3, the DNA is TGTGCCAGCAGGTCGGGGGACACTGAAGCTTTCTTT.

The chain is built from TRBV20-1 and TRBJ1-2; D remains ambiguous. V was cut by 4 bases and J by 8 bases, with 11 bases left in between. The germline V gene encodes CDR1 DFQATT and CDR2 SNEGSKA (reference sequence). The CDR3 contains 11 residues. The CDR3 loop is CSATPAEGYTF. The CDR3 nucleotides are TGCAGTGCTACCCCAGCGGAAGGCTACACCTTC.

This clone was recorded many times. The gene calls are TRBV5-4 and TRBJ1-1, with D uncertain. Trimming took 4 bases from V and 1 from J, leaving 11 bases between them. From germline, CDR1 is SGHNT and CDR2 YYREEE (reference sequence). The length of the CDR3 is 14 residues. The CDR3 region is CASSLPVANTEAFF. The CDR3 nucleotides read TGTGCCAGCAGCCTCCCCGTAGCGAACACTGAAGCTTTCTTT.

This clone was seen a handful of times. This chain uses TRBV25-1 with TRBJ1-1; unclear D gene. Trimming removed 2 bases from V and 5 bases from J, with 12 bases in between. CDR1 MGHDK and CDR2 SYGVNS come from the germline V gene. This CDR3 comprises 14 residues. CDR3 DNA sequence: TGTGCCAGCAGTGAAGGATTCCGGGGTACTGAAGCTTTCTTT. This sequence encodes CASSEGFRGTEAFF. The full variable domain, rest sourced from reference TRBV25-1 and TRBJ1-1, is EADIYQTPRYLVIGTGKKITLECSQTMGHDKMYWYQQDPGMELHLIHYSYGVNSTEKGDLSSESTVSRIRTEHFPLTLESARPSHTSQYLCASSEGFRGTEAFFGQGTRLTVV.

This clone was observed a few times. The rearrangement links TRBV5-1 to TRBJ2-5; D perhaps matches TRBD2 (7 bases). V lost 4 bases to trimming and J lost 5 bases, with 21 bases between them. Germline lookup yields CDR1 SGHRS and CDR2 YFSETQ. This CDR3 is 16 amino acids long. The CDR3 DNA sequence: TGCGCCAGCAGCCCAACCACCTTCCGGGGGGCCGAGACCCAGTACTTC. This encodes CASSPTTFRGAETQYF.

J is TRBJ2-5 and V is TRBV25-1; D is ambiguous. This CDR3 is 14 amino acids long. CDR1 MGHDK and CDR2 SYGVNS come from the germline V gene. Between the trimmed V and J ends, which lost 4 bases and 2 bases, there was a span of 11 bases. The CDR3 loop reads CASSAQIDQETQYF. The DNA of the CDR3 is TGTGCCAGCAGTGCACAGATTGATCAAGAGACCCAGTACTTC.

CDR3 nucleotide sequence: TGTGCCAGCTCACCAGCGGGAATTCCTGGGGCCAACGTCCTGACTTTC. Translating gives CASSPAGIPGANVLTF. The rearrangement joins TRBV18 to TRBJ2-6, with D possibly matching TRBD2 (6 bases). The CDR3 is 16 residues long. The germline V and J ends were trimmed by 2 bases and 2 bases, with 10 bases remaining between them. CDR1 and CDR2 (germline): KGHSH, LQKENI.